Listed below are T cell receptor beta chains from one sample, sequenced in a study of OX40 agonist ivuxolimab in advanced cancers. Generated by immunoSEQ multiplex PCR, the TCRdb table keeps only in-frame clones and is missing some. The profile covers 40,000 to 50,000 clones, with 80% appearing a single time and under 11% taken by the ten largest. The material sequenced was CD4+ or CD8+ T cells sorted from blood, taken in a trial of the OX40 agonist ivuxolimab. These receptors originate from an adult with an advanced solid tumor such as melanoma, head and neck, liver or kidney cancer. Both conserved end residues are part of each CDR3. D genes are given only for firm matches. The listing skips clone size in some rows; elsewhere it reads once, few, many or a size class.

j_gene | abundance | v_gene | d_gene | CDR3nt | CDR3aa
TRBJ1-2 | - | TRBV6-1 | - | TGTGCCAGCAGTGAACGCGGCTATGGCTACACCTTC | CASSERGYGYTF
TRBJ2-1 | medium-sized | TRBV4-3 | - | TGCGCCAGCAGCCAAGATTGGGGTGAGCAGTTCTTC | CASSQDWGEQFF
TRBJ2-7 | - | TRBV4-1 | TRBD2 | TGCGCCAGCAGCCAAGTAATGACTAGCGGGAGTTACGAGCAGTACTTC | CASSQVMTSGSYEQYF
TRBJ2-7 | once | TRBV6-5 | TRBD1 | TGTGCCAGCAGTTACCTAGACAGGGGCGCCGAGCAGTACTTC | CASSYLDRGAEQYF
TRBJ2-5 | - | TRBV4-3 | TRBD2 | TGCGCCAGCAGCCAAGCGACTAGCGGGAGAGAGACCCAGTACTTC | CASSQATSGRETQYF
TRBJ1-1 | - | TRBV28 | TRBD1 | TGTGCCAGCAGGACAGGGGGCACTGAAGCTTTCTTT | CASRTGGTEAFF
TRBJ1-1 | few | TRBV28 | - | TGTGCCAGCAGTCGTGTCTCTAGAGCTTTCTTT | CASSRVSRAFF
TRBJ2-1 | - | TRBV19 | - | TGTGCCAGTGGGGAGACGGCCCGGGGTAAGCAGTTCTTC | CASGETARGKQFF
TRBJ2-2 | - | TRBV7-2 | TRBD1 | TGTGCCAGCAGGCCCGGGGACAGTTATAGGGAGCTGTTTTTT | CASRPGDSYRELFF
TRBJ2-1 | - | TRBV5-1 | - | TGCGCCAGCAGCTTGGCAAGCGAGTCCTACAATGAGCAGTTCTTC | CASSLASESYNEQFF
TRBJ1-1 | - | TRBV7-3 | - | TGTGCCAGCAGCGCCCTCAGGGACGGCACTGAAGCTTTCTTT | CASSALRDGTEAFF
TRBJ1-5 | - | TRBV27 | TRBD1 | TGTGCCAGCAGTCAACAGGGGGCGGGTCAGCCCCAGCATTTT | CASSQQGAGQPQHF
TRBJ1-3 | - | TRBV6-6 | TRBD1 | TGTGCCAGCAGTTTGACAGGGGAGAGAAACACCATATATTTT | CASSLTGERNTIYF
TRBJ1-4 | - | TRBV14 | - | TGTGCCAGCAGCCAAGGAAATCTTAGACGTGAAAAACTGTTTTTT | CASSQGNLRREKLFF
TRBJ2-7 | - | TRBV19 | - | TGTGCCAGTAGTATAGGACCCTACGAGCAGTACTTC | CASSIGPYEQYF
TRBJ1-3 | few | TRBV5-1 | - | TGCGCCAGCAGCTTGGTGGCCTCCTCTGGAAACACCATATATTTT | CASSLVASSGNTIYF
TRBJ2-1 | - | TRBV5-1 | - | TGCGCCAGCAGCTCAAACCGGGACTCTGTCTTC | CASSSNRDSVF
TRBJ2-6 | - | TRBV5-1 | - | TGCGCCAGCAGCTTGGCCAACTCTGGGGCCAACGTCCTGACTTTC | CASSLANSGANVLTF
TRBJ2-1 | - | TRBV4-2 | - | TGTGCCAGCAGCCCGATCGTATCCGGGACTCCAGGCTACAATGAGCAGTTCTTC | CASSPIVSGTPGYNEQFF
TRBJ2-2 | - | TRBV29-1 | TRBD2 | TGCAGCGTTGATCGGCTAGCGGGGAACACCGGGGAGCTGTTTTTT | CSVDRLAGNTGELFF
TRBJ2-3 | - | TRBV30 | - | TGTGCCTGGAGCCGGGACATCCGGGATACGCAGTATTTT | CAWSRDIRDTQYF
TRBJ2-7 | - | TRBV2 | - | TGTGCCAGCAGTTTAGACTACGAGCAGTACTTC | CASSLDYEQYF
TRBJ2-5 | - | TRBV28 | - | TGTGCCAGCGGACGGGGGACCCAAGAGACCCAGTACTTC | CASGRGTQETQYF
TRBJ2-7 | - | TRBV2 | - | TGTGCCAGCAGTGGACTTGAGCGGAGCTCCTACGAGCAGTACTTC | CASSGLERSSYEQYF
TRBJ1-1 | - | TRBV10-3 | - | TGTGCCATCAGTGGGGGGTTTTTCATGAACACTGAAGCTTTCTTT | CAISGGFFMNTEAFF
TRBJ1-1 | once | TRBV27 | - | TGTGCCAGCAGGAACCAGGGGAACACTGAAGCTTTCTTT | CASRNQGNTEAFF
TRBJ2-5 | - | TRBV5-1 | - | TGCGCCAGCAGCGACAGAGTGGAGACCCAGTACTTC | CASSDRVETQYF
TRBJ1-1 | - | TRBV5-1 | - | TGCGCCAGCAGGGAAGGGACTGAAGCTTTCTTT | CASREGTEAFF
TRBJ1-2 | - | TRBV18 | - | TGTGCCAGCTCACCCGAGGTCGGGGGCTACACCTTC | CASSPEVGGYTF
TRBJ2-3 | - | TRBV4-1 | - | TGCGCCAGCAGCCCCCGAGGGGGGTCGGCGGATACGCAGTATTTT | CASSPRGGSADTQYF
TRBJ2-2 | - | TRBV5-1 | TRBD2 | TGCGCCAGCAGCCCCAGGACTAGCGGGAGTGGGGAGCTGTTTTTT | CASSPRTSGSGELFF
TRBJ2-2 | - | TRBV6-1 | - | TGTGCCAGCAGCCCCAGACCCAACACCGGGGAGCTGTTTTTT | CASSPRPNTGELFF
TRBJ1-5 | - | TRBV6-1 | TRBD1 | TGTGCCAGCAGCCTACAGGGGGGTAGCAATCAGCCCCAGCATTTT | CASSLQGGSNQPQHF
TRBJ1-2 | - | TRBV9 | - | TGTGCCAGCAGCGTTCTGGGCAGCTCGCTCTATGGCTACACCTTC | CASSVLGSSLYGYTF
TRBJ1-1 | - | TRBV19 | - | TGTGCCAGTATGGGGAGGGCTGGCACTGAAGCTTTCTTT | CASMGRAGTEAFF
TRBJ2-7 | - | TRBV7-9 | - | TGTGCCAGCAGCTTAGGGGTTAGTACCTCCTACGAGCAGTACTTC | CASSLGVSTSYEQYF
TRBJ2-3 | - | TRBV7-3 | TRBD2 | TGTGCCAGCGGCACACTAGCGGCCGTCACAGATACGCAGTATTTT | CASGTLAAVTDTQYF
TRBJ2-2 | - | TRBV7-2 | TRBD1 | TGTGCCAGCAGCCACCAGGGGGCTGCCGGGGAGCTGTTTTTT | CASSHQGAAGELFF
TRBJ1-3 | - | TRBV28 | TRBD1 | TGTGCCAGCAGACAGGGGAGATCTGGAAACACCATATATTTT | CASRQGRSGNTIYF
TRBJ1-5 | - | TRBV30 | TRBD1 | TGTGCCTGGGCACCGACAGGGAACGGTAAGCCCCAGCATTTT | CAWAPTGNGKPQHF
TRBJ1-2 | - | TRBV9 | TRBD1 | TGTGCCAGCAGCGTCGAGACAGGGGTCTATGGCTACACCTTC | CASSVETGVYGYTF
TRBJ2-5 | - | TRBV7-8 | TRBD2 | TGTGCCAGCAGCTGGACTAGCGGGAAAGAGACCCAGTACTTC | CASSWTSGKETQYF
TRBJ1-2 | - | TRBV7-9 | - | TGTGCCAGCAGCTTAAGTTCGGGGGCCAATGGCTACACCTTC | CASSLSSGANGYTF
TRBJ2-7 | - | TRBV28 | TRBD2 | TGTGCCAGCAGTCGACTAGCGGGGAACCACGAGCAGTACTTC | CASSRLAGNHEQYF
TRBJ2-5 | - | TRBV7-2 | TRBD1 | TGTGCCAGCAGCTTAACTTCCGGGACAGGCGAGACCCAGTACTTC | CASSLTSGTGETQYF
TRBJ2-4 | - | TRBV28 | TRBD2 | TGTGCCAGCAGTTACTTAGCGACTAGCGGCTCCTACATTCAGTACTTC | CASSYLATSGSYIQYF
TRBJ1-6 | - | TRBV5-1 | - | TGCGCCAGCAGCTTAATGACGGATTCACCCCTCCACTTT | CASSLMTDSPLHF
TRBJ1-1 | - | TRBV10-3 | TRBD1 | TGTGCCATCAGCGTTGACAGGGCCTCTGAAGCTTTCTTT | CAISVDRASEAFF
TRBJ1-1 | - | TRBV19 | TRBD1 | TGTGCCAGTAGCATCCGGACAGGGGGCACTGAAGCTTTCTTT | CASSIRTGGTEAFF
TRBJ1-4 | - | TRBV30 | - | TGTGCCTGGAGTCCAAACTCGGGGATGCAGAAACTGTTTTTT | CAWSPNSGMQKLFF
TRBJ2-7 | - | TRBV27 | TRBD2 | TGTGCCAGCCGAAATAAACTAGCGGGCGTCTACGAGCAGTACTTC | CASRNKLAGVYEQYF
TRBJ1-5 | - | TRBV28 | - | TGTGCCAGCAGTTTATTTCGGGGTAATAGCAATCAGCCCCAGCATTTT | CASSLFRGNSNQPQHF
TRBJ2-3 | - | TRBV7-9 | - | TGTGCCCAATCGGGACAAGTCACAGATACGCAGTATTTT | CAQSGQVTDTQYF
TRBJ1-1 | few | TRBV5-1 | - | TGCGCCAGCAGCTTGGACCGGGCGAACACTGAAGCTTTCTTT | CASSLDRANTEAFF
TRBJ2-2 | - | TRBV19 | - | TGTGCCAGTAGTATCGGGGAATACACCGGGGAGCTGTTTTTT | CASSIGEYTGELFF